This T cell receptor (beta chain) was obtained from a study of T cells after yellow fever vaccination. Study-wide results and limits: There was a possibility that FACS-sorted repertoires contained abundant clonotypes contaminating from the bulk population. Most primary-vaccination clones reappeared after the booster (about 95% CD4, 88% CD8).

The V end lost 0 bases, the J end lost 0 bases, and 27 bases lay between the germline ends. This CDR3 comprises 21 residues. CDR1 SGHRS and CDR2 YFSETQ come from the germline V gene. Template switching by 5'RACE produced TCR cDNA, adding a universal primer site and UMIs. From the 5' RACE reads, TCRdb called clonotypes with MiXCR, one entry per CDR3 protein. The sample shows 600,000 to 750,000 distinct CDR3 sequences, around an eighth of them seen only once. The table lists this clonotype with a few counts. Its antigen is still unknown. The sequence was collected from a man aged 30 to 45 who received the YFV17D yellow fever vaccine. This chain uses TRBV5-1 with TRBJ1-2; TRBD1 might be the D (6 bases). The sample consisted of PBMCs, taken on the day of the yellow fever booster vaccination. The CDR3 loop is CASSLVPSGGRGSLANYGYTF. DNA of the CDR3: TGCGCCAGCAGCTTGGTACCGTCTGGGGGGCGCGGTTCCCTAGCTAACTATGGCTACACCTTC.